The 18 T cell receptor beta chains below come from one sample, sequenced in a study of blood T cells in healthy people across ages. A second PCR, run for roughly 7 to 12 cycles, used a sample-barcoded 5' primer plus a J-beta primer mix. TCRdb processed the 5' RACE reads anew with MiXCR; each CDR3 protein has one entry. Among about 750,000 distinct CDR3 sequences listed, about 55% were seen once. The sample taken for sequencing was blood. The receptors were gathered from a man older than 75 in good health.

This clonotype has just one count. This chain uses TRBV7-3 with TRBJ1-1; D remains ambiguous. Germline-derived CDR1 and CDR2 are SGHTA and FQGTGA. Trimming stripped 0 bases from V and 4 bases from J, with 9 bases between. The CDR3 has 14 amino acids. As DNA, the CDR3 is TGTGCCAGCAGCTTAACTCCATGGGGCACTGAAGCTTTCTTT. Translating it yields CASSLTPWGTEAFF.

V and J are TRBV29-1 and TRBJ2-7; TRBD2 might be the D (7 bases). The J call may be wrong; the DNA end is better matched by TRBJ2-5. From germline, CDR1 is SQVTM and CDR2 ANQGSEA. The CDR3 runs 15 residues. The CDR3 DNA reads TGCAGCGCTACAGGGTTCGGCGGGAGTATAGAGACCCAGTACTTC. Protein product: CSATGFGGSIETQYF.

The chain couples TRBV20-1 to TRBJ2-4; no definite D call. The V gene's germline CDR1 is DFQATT and CDR2 SNEGSKA (reference sequence). Deletions cut 5 bases from V and 5 bases from J, with 19 bases between. The CDR3 length is 15 residues. CDR3 region: CSAGPTNLGENIQYF. The CDR3 bases are TGCAGTGCTGGTCCCACAAACCTAGGAGAAAACATTCAGTACTTC.

J is TRBJ1-2 and V is TRBV29-1; D unresolved. Looked up from germline, CDR1 is SQVTM and CDR2 is ANQGSEA. V was pared by 1 base and J by 6 bases, with 18 bases between. The CDR3 is 15 amino acids. The CDR3 nucleotides are TGCAGCGTTGAAGGTCGGCTAGGGCTGTGGGATGGCTACACCTTC. It codes for CSVEGRLGLWDGYTF.

This chain links TRBV20-1 with TRBJ2-5; 8 bases line up with TRBD2. CDR1 DFQATT and CDR2 SNEGSKA come from the germline V gene (reference sequence). The CDR3 has 15 amino acids. V gave up 7 bases and J gave up 11 bases; unmatched junction bases: 21. The CDR3 nucleotides read TGCAGTGTCGACAAAGTAGCGGGATTCTACAATGAGCAGTACTTC. Translating gives CSVDKVAGFYNEQYF.

The J gene is TRBJ2-3, the V gene TRBV27, with D hard to call. V lost 4 bases to trimming and J lost 0 bases, with 8 bases between them. From germline, CDR1 is MNHEY and CDR2 SMNVEV (reference sequence). The CDR3 sequence is 14 residues long. The CDR3 protein is CASSYGTSTDTQYF. Written as DNA, the CDR3 is TGTGCCAGCAGTTACGGTACTAGCACAGATACGCAGTATTTT.

This clonotype was detected a few times. The V gene is TRBV5-8, the J gene TRBJ2-7, with 8 bases lining up with TRBD1. Germline V gene sequence: CDR1 SGHTS, CDR2 YDEGEE. V lost 0 bases to trimming and J lost 5 bases; unmatched junction nucleotides: 4. The CDR3 has 14 residues. As DNA, the CDR3 is TGTGCCAGCAGCTTGGGGACAGGGTACGACGAGCAGTACTTC. It codes for CASSLGTGYDEQYF.

Turning to this clonotype: In this CDR3 the conserved last residue, phenylalanine or tryptophan, is missing, so a read error is likely. Because the CDR3's place on the DNA is in doubt, the DNA is left out and the CDR3 is given as listed by TCRdb. CDR3: CASSQQMGRDGYTFGS. The J gene is TRBJ2-5, the V gene TRBV3-1; TRBD2, the table's D call, was not compared with the DNA. In germline, CDR1 is LGHDT, CDR2 YNNKEL (reference sequence). The CDR3 spans 16 amino acids, including both terminal residues.

On this clonotype: Its ends do not fully match the called genes, so a read error is possible. V usage is TRBV28 and J usage is TRBJ2-6; D not certain. The CDR3 has 15 amino acids. Per germline, CDR1 MDHEN and CDR2 SYDVKM. CDR3 nucleotides: TGTGCCAGCAGTTTAGACGCCTCTGGGACCAACGTCCTGACTTTC. Its translation is CASSLDASGTNVLTF.

The chain links TRBV9 to TRBJ2-1; D remains ambiguous. CDR1 and CDR2 (germline): SGDLS, YYNGEE. The V end was cut by 4 bases, the J end by 0 bases, with 11 bases between. The CDR3 is 15 residues long. This CDR3 reads CASSSSLSSYNEQFF. The CDR3 bases are TGTGCCAGCAGCAGCAGCCTGAGCTCCTACAATGAGCAGTTCTTC.

This clonotype was recorded a few times. V usage is TRBV28 and J usage is TRBJ2-6; D is possibly TRBD1 or TRBD2 (5 bases each). V shed 2 bases and J shed 12 bases, with 8 bases lying between them. This CDR3 has 12 residues. Germline values: CDR1 MDHEN, CDR2 SYDVKM. DNA for the CDR3: TGTGCCAGCAGTTTACCTGGGACCGTCCTGACTTTC. As protein: CASSLPGTVLTF.

This clonotype has a handful of counts. The chain links TRBV12-3 or TRBV12-4 to TRBJ1-2, with TRBD1 matching 8 bases. V lost 6 bases to trimming and J lost 10 bases; unmatched junction nucleotides: 4. The CDR3 has 11 amino acids. The chain's CDR3 is CASSHRGTYTF. Here the CDR3 DNA reads TGTGCCAGCAGCCACAGGGGGACCTACACCTTC.

The CDR3 sequence: CASSRVPLAGGQNEQYF. CDR3 DNA: TGTGCCAGCAGCCGAGTCCCACTAGCGGGAGGGCAAAATGAGCAGTACTTC. The chain uses TRBV27 and TRBJ2-5, with 13 bases lining up with TRBD2. The CDR3 consists of 17 residues. Per the germline V gene, CDR1 is MNHEY and CDR2 is SMNVEV (reference sequence). After removal of 6 bases from V and 11 bases from J, the junction contained 18 bases not matched to a gene.

V usage is TRBV20-1 and J usage is TRBJ1-4; D uncertain. V was clipped by 1 base and J by 0 bases, with 6 bases between them. The CDR3 covers 14 residues. CDR1 and CDR2 from the germline V gene are DFQATT and SNEGSKA (reference sequence). DNA for the CDR3: TGCAGTGCTAGAGGTTTAGCAACTAATGAAAAACTGTTTTTT. Protein: CSARGLATNEKLFF.

This clonotype was seen a handful of times. This sequence joins TRBV20-1 and TRBJ2-4; D may match TRBD1 or TRBD2 (5 bases each). The closer fit of TRBJ2-7 to the DNA end suggests the J call may be wrong. The CDR3 is 13 amino acids. Germline-derived CDR1 and CDR2 are DFQATT and SNEGSKA (reference sequence). The CDR3 spells CSAGRDGSYEQYF. The CDR3 DNA is TGCAGTGCTGGTCGGGACGGTTCCTACGAGCAGTACTTC.

The chain employs TRBV7-2 and TRBJ1-4; D gene unclear. The germline V gene has CDR1 SGHTA and CDR2 FQGNSA. V lost 3 bases and J 10 bases, leaving 21 bases between the germline ends. The CDR3 runs 16 residues. CDR3 nucleotide sequence: TGTGCCAGCAGCTTCAGTATCGACCTTTCTTTGGCAAAACTGTTTTTT. Translated, it gives CASSFSIDLSLAKLFF.

In regard to this clonotype: The junction departs from germline at one end; a sequencing error may be responsible. This chain links TRBV24-1 with TRBJ2-1; 14 nucleotides match TRBD2. Germline V gene data show CDR1 as KGHDR and CDR2 as SFDVKD. The CDR3 has 16 amino acids. Here the CDR3 reads CATSGTSGRNYNEQFF. DNA for the CDR3: TGTGCCACCTCCGGGACTAGCGGGAGAAACTACAATGAGCAGTTTTTC.

A few counts support this clonotype. The chain uses TRBV6-5 and TRBJ2-7; D ambiguous. CDR1 and CDR2 from the germline V gene are MNHEY and SVGAGI. With 2 bases removed from V and 3 bases from J, the gap between germline ends came to 11 bases. The CDR3 sequence is 14 residues long. The CDR3 bases are TGTGCCAGCAGTTACAATTCCGATGTCTACGAGCAGTACTTC. Amino acid sequence: CASSYNSDVYEQYF.